This T cell receptor (beta chain) was sequenced for a study of blood T cell repertoires in COVID-19 (dated by TCRdb to 2019 to 2021). Broadly, across the study: For ImmuneRACE Cohort 3, a participant was defined as recovered based on two consecutive negative NP/OP PCR tests, clearance by a healthcare professional, or resolution of symptoms. Samples from collaborators originated in the United States, Italy and Spain and spanned both the acute and convalescent phases of COVID-19. The material from the prospective study consisted of cDNA or gDNA derived from T cells, B-cell-depleted T cells, or PBMCs. Deeply sampled blood TCRbeta repertoires from subjects exposed to, actively infected with, or recovered from COVID-19 were included in the dataset. A freely available public database, intended as a resource for researchers studying the immune response to SARS-CoV-2, is where the repertoires were released. The samples were drawn from the first 160 participants of the ongoing ImmuneRACE study and from more than 1,000 subjects provided by 6 global collaborators. A de-identified subject ID, COVID-19 status, age in years and sex were almost always included in the sample metadata. HLA class I and class II types, where available, came from metadata supplied by the sample provider rather than from assay-based typing. What the authors observed across the whole study: The quantity of clinical and demographic metadata differed by source and by participant and was supplied without curation.

TCRbeta CDR3 regions were amplified from genomic DNA using the immunoSEQ Assay, a bias-controlled multiplex PCR. The authors' pipeline ran thus. The number of nucleated cells in each sample was estimated by amplification of reference gene primers within the assay. To quantify the absolute abundance of each unique TCRbeta CDR3 rearrangement, sequence reads were collapsed and filtered. For each sample, productive Simpson clonality was calculated by taking the square root of Simpson's diversity index across productive rearrangements. TCRdb provides this immuneACCESS table in a form limited to in-frame rearrangements. Some clones are lacking; in checked studies, under half of them reflect an unresolved V gene, and why the rest are absent is not known. The V and J calls and clone size were taken over from that table, and D and trimming were inferred from the DNA. The sample table records 400,000 or so clones; more than 70% of these occur just once. The ten largest clones add up to around 2% of the sample.

Participants in the prospective study were enrolled through a virtual design, were aged roughly 18 to 100 years, and lived in under 25 United States geographic areas. In the prospective study, cohorts were assigned on the basis of participant-reported clinical history obtained from a screening survey and a study questionnaire. In the prospective study, mobile phlebotomists collected whole blood, serum and a nasopharyngeal or oropharyngeal swab from each participant. Prospective study participants could optionally give additional blood draws and questionnaires over an approximately 2-month period. Before DNA extraction, prospective study blood samples were shipped either frozen or at room temperature. The cysteine opens and the phenylalanine closes a CDR3 of 13 amino acids. Solely the CDR3 DNA is kept, with 39 bases framed from the first base. The germline V gene (reference sequence) sets CDR1 to LNHDA and CDR2 to SQIVND. V gives up 4 bases and J gives up 1 base, and the segment between their germline ends measures 7 bases.

The count of this clone is one. Its antigen specificity is not known. No qualities accompany the bases; no much larger clone lies one base away. The TCR originated in a man aged 40-50 years in a cohort exposed to, infected with or recovered from COVID-19 (not recorded which). The specimen sequenced was PBMCs or T cells enriched from blood (not recorded which). The rearranged segments are TRBV19 and TRBJ1-2; no confident D gene assignment can be made. The CDR3 has the sequence CASSTGFNYGYTF. The nucleotide sequence reads as follows: TGTGCCAGTAGTACGGGATTTAACTATGGCTACACCTTC. Reference TRBV19 and TRBJ1-2 genes cover what lies past the CDR3, so the full variable domain is DGGITQSPKYLFRKEGQNVTLSCEQNLNHDAMYWYRQDPGQGLRLIYYSQIVNDFQKGDIAEGYSVSREKKESFPLTVTSAQKNPTAFYLCASSTGFNYGYTFGSGTRLTVV.